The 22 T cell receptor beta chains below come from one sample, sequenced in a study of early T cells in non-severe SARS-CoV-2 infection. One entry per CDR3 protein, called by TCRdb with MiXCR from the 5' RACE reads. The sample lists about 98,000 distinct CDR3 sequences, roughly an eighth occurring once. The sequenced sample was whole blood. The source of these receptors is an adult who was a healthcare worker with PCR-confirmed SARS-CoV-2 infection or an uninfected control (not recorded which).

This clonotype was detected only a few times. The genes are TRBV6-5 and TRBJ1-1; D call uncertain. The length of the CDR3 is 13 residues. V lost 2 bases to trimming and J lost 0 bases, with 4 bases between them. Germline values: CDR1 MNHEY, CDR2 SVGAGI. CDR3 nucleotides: TGTGCCAGCAGTTACCAGTTGAACACTGAAGCTTTCTTT. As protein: CASSYQLNTEAFF.

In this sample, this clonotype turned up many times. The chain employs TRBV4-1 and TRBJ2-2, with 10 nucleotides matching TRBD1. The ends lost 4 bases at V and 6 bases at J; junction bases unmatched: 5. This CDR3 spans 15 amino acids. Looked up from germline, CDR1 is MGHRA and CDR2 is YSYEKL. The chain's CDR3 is CASSPWTGGAGELFF. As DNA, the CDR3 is TGCGCCAGCAGCCCCTGGACAGGGGGGGCCGGGGAGCTGTTTTTT.

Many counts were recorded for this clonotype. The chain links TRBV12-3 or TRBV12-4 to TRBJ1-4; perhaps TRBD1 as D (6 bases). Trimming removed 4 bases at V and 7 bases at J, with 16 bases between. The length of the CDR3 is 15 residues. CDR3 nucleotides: TGTGCCAGCAGTTCGGGGGCCTCCAGGTCTGAAAAACTGTTTTTT. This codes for CASSSGASRSEKLFF.

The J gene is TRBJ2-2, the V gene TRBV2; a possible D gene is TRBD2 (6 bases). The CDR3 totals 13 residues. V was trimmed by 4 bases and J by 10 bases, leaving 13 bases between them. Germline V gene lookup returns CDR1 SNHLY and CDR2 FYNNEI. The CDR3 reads CASSVAGSTELFF. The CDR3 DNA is TGTGCCAGCAGTGTCGCGGGGAGTACGGAGCTGTTTTTT.

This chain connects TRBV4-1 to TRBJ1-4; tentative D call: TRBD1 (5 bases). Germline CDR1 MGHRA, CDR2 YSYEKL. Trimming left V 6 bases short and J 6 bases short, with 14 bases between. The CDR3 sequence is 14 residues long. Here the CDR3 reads CASRARTPDEKLFF. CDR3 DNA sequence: TGCGCCAGCAGGGCGCGGACACCCGATGAAAAACTGTTTTTT.

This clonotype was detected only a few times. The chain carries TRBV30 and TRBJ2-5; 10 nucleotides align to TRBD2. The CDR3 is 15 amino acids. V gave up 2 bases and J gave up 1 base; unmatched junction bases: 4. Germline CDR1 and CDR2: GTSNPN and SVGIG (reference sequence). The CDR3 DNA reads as TGTGCCTGGAGTCCATGGACTAGCGGCCAAGAGACCCAGTACTTC. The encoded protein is CAWSPWTSGQETQYF.

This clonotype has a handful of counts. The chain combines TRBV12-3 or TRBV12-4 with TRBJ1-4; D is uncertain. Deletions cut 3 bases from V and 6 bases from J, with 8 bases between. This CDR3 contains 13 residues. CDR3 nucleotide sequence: TGTGCCAGCAGTTTTTACGGAGATGAAAAACTGTTTTTT. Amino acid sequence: CASSFYGDEKLFF.

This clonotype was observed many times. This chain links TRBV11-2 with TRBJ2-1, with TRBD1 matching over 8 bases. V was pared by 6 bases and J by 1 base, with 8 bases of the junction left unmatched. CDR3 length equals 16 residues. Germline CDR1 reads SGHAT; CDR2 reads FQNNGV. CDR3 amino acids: CASRPGQAISYNEQFF. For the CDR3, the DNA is TGTGCCAGCAGGCCGGGACAGGCGATTTCCTACAATGAGCAGTTCTTC.

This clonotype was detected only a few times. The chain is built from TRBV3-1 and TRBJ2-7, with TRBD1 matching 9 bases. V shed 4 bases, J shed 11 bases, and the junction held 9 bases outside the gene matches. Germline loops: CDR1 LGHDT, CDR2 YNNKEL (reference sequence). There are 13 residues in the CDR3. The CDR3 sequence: CASSLPGQGGKYF. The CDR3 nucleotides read TGTGCCAGCAGCCTGCCGGGACAGGGAGGGAAGTACTTC.

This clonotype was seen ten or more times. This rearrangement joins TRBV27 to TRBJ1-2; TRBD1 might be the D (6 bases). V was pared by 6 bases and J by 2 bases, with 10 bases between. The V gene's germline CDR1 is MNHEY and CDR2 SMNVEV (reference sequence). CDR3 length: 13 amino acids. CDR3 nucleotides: TGTGCCAGCAGCTTGGGACAAAACTATGGCTACACCTTC. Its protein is CASSLGQNYGYTF.

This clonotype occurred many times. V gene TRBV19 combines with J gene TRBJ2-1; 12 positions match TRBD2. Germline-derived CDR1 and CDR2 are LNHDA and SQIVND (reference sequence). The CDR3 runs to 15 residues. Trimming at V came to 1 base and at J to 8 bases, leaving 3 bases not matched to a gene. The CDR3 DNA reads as TGTGCCAGTAGTATAGGCCTAGCGGGAGGGGATGAGCAGTTCTTC. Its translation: CASSIGLAGGDEQFF.

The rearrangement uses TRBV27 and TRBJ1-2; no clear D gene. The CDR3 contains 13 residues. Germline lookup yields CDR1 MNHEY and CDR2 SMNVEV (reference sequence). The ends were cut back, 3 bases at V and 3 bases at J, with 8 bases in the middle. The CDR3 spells CASSFGSDYGYTF. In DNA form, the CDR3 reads TGTGCCAGCAGTTTTGGTTCCGACTATGGCTACACCTTC.

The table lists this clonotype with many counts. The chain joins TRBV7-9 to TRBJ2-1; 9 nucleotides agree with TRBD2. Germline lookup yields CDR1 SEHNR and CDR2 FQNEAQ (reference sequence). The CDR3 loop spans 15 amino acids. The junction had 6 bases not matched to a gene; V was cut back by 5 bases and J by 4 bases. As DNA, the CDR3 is TGTGCCAGCAGCGGAATAGCGGGAGAGTACAATGAGCAGTTCTTC. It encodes CASSGIAGEYNEQFF.

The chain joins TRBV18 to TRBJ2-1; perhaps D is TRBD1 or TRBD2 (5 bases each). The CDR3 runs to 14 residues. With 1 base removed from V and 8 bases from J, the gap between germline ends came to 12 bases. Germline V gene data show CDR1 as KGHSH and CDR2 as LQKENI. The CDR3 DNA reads TGTGCCAGCTCACCACAGGGGACCCCTCATGAGCAGTTCTTC. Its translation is CASSPQGTPHEQFF.

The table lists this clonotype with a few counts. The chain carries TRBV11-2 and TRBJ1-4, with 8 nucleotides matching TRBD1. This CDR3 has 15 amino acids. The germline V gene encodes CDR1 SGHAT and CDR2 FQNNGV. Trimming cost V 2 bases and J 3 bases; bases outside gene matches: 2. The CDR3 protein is CASSLMGQANEKLFF. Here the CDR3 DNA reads TGTGCCAGCAGCTTAATGGGACAGGCTAATGAAAAACTGTTTTTT.

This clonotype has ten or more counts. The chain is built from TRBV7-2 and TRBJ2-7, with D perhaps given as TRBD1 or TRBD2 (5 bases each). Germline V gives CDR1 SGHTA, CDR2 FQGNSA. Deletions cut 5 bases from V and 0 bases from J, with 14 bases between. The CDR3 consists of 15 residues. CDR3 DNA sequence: TGTGCCAGCAGCACAAGCTCAGGGAGCTCCTACGAGCAGTACTTC. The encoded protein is CASSTSSGSSYEQYF.

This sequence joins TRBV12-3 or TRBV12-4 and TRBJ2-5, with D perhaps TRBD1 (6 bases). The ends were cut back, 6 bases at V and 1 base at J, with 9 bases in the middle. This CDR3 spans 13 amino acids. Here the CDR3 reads CASRGQIQETQYF. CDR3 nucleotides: TGTGCCAGCAGGGGACAAATCCAAGAGACCCAGTACTTC.

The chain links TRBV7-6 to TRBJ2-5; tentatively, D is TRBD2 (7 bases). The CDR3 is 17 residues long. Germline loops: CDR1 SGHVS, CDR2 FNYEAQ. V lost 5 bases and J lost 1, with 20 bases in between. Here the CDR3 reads CASSVRGARSTQETQYF. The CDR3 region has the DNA TGTGCCAGCAGCGTTCGGGGGGCTAGGTCCACCCAAGAGACCCAGTACTTC.

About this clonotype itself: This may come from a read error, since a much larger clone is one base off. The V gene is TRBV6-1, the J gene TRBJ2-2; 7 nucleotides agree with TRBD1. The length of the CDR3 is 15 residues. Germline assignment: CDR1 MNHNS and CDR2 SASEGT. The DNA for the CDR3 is TGTACCAGCAGTGAGCTAGAGGGGGCAGGCGGGGAGCTGTTTTTT. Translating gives CTSSELEGAGGELFF.

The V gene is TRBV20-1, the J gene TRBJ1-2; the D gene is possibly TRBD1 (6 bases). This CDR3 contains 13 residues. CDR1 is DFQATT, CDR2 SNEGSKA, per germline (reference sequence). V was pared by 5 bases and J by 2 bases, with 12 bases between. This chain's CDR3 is CSARRTENYGYTF. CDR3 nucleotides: TGCAGTGCTCGCCGGACAGAGAACTATGGCTACACCTTC.

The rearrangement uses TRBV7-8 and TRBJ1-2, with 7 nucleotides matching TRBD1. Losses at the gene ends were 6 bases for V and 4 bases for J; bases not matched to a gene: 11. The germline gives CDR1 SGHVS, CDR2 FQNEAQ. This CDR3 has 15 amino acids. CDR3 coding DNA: TGTGCCAGCAGTTATCATGGACAGGCAATCTATGGCTACACCTTC. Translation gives CASSYHGQAIYGYTF. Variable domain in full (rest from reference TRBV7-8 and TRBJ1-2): GAGVSQSPRYKVAKRGQDVALRCDPISGHVSLFWYQQALGQGPEFLTYFQNEAQLDKSGLPSDRFFAERPEGSVSTLKIQRTQQEDSAVYLCASSYHGQAIYGYTFGSGTRLTVV.

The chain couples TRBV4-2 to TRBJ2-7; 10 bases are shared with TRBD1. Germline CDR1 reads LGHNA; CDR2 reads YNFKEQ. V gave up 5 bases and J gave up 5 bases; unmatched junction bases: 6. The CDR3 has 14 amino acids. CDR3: CASSSKTGGDEQYF. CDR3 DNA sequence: TGTGCCAGCAGCAGTAAGACAGGGGGCGACGAGCAGTACTTC.